The text below deals with one TCR beta chain. Sequencing of TCR beta covered CD8+ and CD4+ T cells obtained from blood. The diagnostic criteria for definite or probable disease, as recently defined, were met by the patients with Susac syndrome. This record comes from a study of CD8 T cells in Susac syndrome. Study details: When their blood was taken, patients with Susac syndrome were therapy-naive, taking corticosteroids, or taking intravenous immunoglobulin alone.

This CDR3 has 12 amino acids. Germline CDR1 is DFQATT and CDR2 is SNEGSKA (reference sequence). Trimming removed 4 bases from V and 6 bases from J, with 13 bases in between. With random hexamers, reverse transcription was performed on roughly 0.45 to 1 ug of RNA. An immunoSEQ multiplex PCR amplified TCR beta CDR3 over 54 Vbeta and 13 Jbeta. TCRdb recomputed calls from the immunoSEQ multiplex PCR reads with MiXCR, one row per CDR3 protein. Of some 75,000 distinct CDR3 sequences listed, approximately 94% are singletons. The rearrangement links TRBV20-1 to TRBJ2-7; no clear D. The TCR sequence derives from a human donor with Susac syndrome. The sequenced material came from CD8+ T cells from PBMCs. The CDR3: CSATLRDGEQYF. CDR3 DNA: TGCAGTGCTACGCTGAGAGACGGCGAGCAGTACTTC.